Listed below are T cell receptor beta chains from one sample, sequenced in a study of spatial heterogeneity in lung cancer. TCRdb called the 5' RACE reads again in MiXCR, with one record for every CDR3 protein. This table holds about 47,000 distinct CDR3 sequences, 12% found once. The material was PBMCs, obtained at surgery. Receptor source: a female donor with early-stage non-small cell lung cancer. CDR3s leave out the opening cysteine and the closing phenylalanine or tryptophan. Part of the rows lack a size; the others show once, few, many or a class for expanded clones.

clone_size j_call v_call cdr3_aa
NA TRBJ2-5 TRBV6-1 ASSWTGDPETQY
few TRBJ2-3 TRBV7-9 ASSPLAEPENTQY
large TRBJ2-5 TRBV5-4 ASSLANQETQY
many TRBJ2-7 TRBV20-1 SALVDGVREQY
few TRBJ1-4 TRBV3-1 ASSQGQGRQGELF
NA TRBJ1-1 TRBV15 ATSREGREREAF
NA TRBJ1-5 TRBV19 ASSIRVDRRNQPQH
NA TRBJ1-5 TRBV7-2 ASSLDGGRGSQPQH
many TRBJ2-7 TRBV29-1 SVTGTEYEQY
few TRBJ1-2 TRBV29-1 SGGQSNYGYT
NA TRBJ1-5 TRBV19 ASNLGAGQYQPQH
few TRBJ2-3 TRBV6-5 ASSSPRGGEGDTQY
NA TRBJ1-2 TRBV12-5 ASGGPLQDKANYGYT
NA TRBJ2-7 TRBV27 ASSRLAGAYEQY
few TRBJ2-1 TRBV20-1 SAHSDGHNEQF
many TRBJ1-5 TRBV12-3/TRBV12-4 ASSLRGNQPQH
many TRBJ2-5 TRBV19 ASRALAEETQY
few TRBJ1-6 TRBV5-1 ASSFALGTVNSPLH
NA TRBJ1-1 TRBV6-1 ASSPRTGGREAF
few TRBJ2-1 TRBV20-1 SAPPPRGYNEQF
many TRBJ1-5 TRBV28 ASQNTGQGPQPQH
NA TRBJ2-2 TRBV19 ASQDRTTGELF
few TRBJ2-6 TRBV9 ASSPLGGASGANVLT
medium-sized TRBJ2-7 TRBV21-1 ASGATGGGL
NA TRBJ1-1 TRBV25-1 ASSGIIQGVVLGAEAF
NA TRBJ2-7 TRBV7-8 ASSPTGATTYEQY
NA TRBJ1-1 TRBV12-3/TRBV12-4 ASSYQRTEAF
NA TRBJ2-7 TRBV5-4 ASSSQTERPYEQY
NA TRBJ1-1 TRBV7-2 ASSLAQGHTEAF
NA TRBJ2-1 TRBV6-5 ASSFDRGHVNEQF
few TRBJ1-1 TRBV5-1 ASSVGYRAMNTEAF
NA TRBJ1-1 TRBV6-5 ASTHGIEAF
NA TRBJ2-1 TRBV5-6 ASSGGDSLVDEQF
few TRBJ1-5 TRBV30 AWSVKQEQPQH
few TRBJ2-3 TRBV7-6 ASSSTLAKADTQY
NA TRBJ2-2 TRBV24-1 ATKAGLTGELF
NA TRBJ2-1 TRBV30 AWGAQGHEQF
NA TRBJ2-2 TRBV5-1 ASSLEFTGELF
few TRBJ2-7 TRBV6-5 ASRNRGRAKYEQY
many TRBJ1-3 TRBV9 ASSVDLRGVGNTIY
few TRBJ1-1 TRBV28 ASRTSGTGGEAF
few TRBJ1-2 TRBV2 ASSSEKNYGYT
few TRBJ2-2 TRBV29-1 SVVGNTGELF
once TRBJ2-7 TRBV6-1 ASSASTGDGPYEQY
many TRBJ2-1 TRBV2 ASSEVGDEQF
NA TRBJ2-7 TRBV20-1 SAPGWSSYEQY
NA TRBJ2-2 TRBV6-6 ASSHGQGRSMNTGELF
few TRBJ2-2 TRBV6-6 ASRGGTNTGELF
few TRBJ2-3 TRBV7-9 ASSSSGTGVIDTQY
many TRBJ2-1 TRBV6-5 ASSYVAGGDNEQF
few TRBJ1-3 TRBV5-1 ASSWVGGTGNTIY
NA TRBJ1-2 TRBV5-1 ASSLDGPPNYGYT